The 22 T cell receptor beta chains below were found in one sample sequenced in a study of T cell repertoires in cytomegalovirus infection. Each CDR3 protein gets one entry after TCRdb re-called the reads with MiXCR. The repertoire holds more than 150,000 distinct CDR3 sequences, with about 20% as singletons. The sample was PBMCs. Source of these receptors: a human donor in good health (CMV status not recorded). Some clones in this sample may be carry-over from other donors' samples.

This chain connects TRBV4-2 to TRBJ1-1; TRBD1 is a possible D gene (6 bases). The germline V gene encodes CDR1 LGHNA and CDR2 YNFKEQ. This CDR3 is built from 15 residues. V lost 0 bases, J lost 4 bases, and 12 bases lay in between. The CDR3 bases are TGTGCCAGCAGCCAAGATTCGTCGGACAGCACTGAAGCTTTCTTT. This encodes CASSQDSSDSTEAFF.

The rearrangement joins TRBV7-3 to TRBJ1-1, with D tentatively TRBD1 (5 bases). Between the trimmed V and J ends, which lost 3 bases and 4 bases, there was a span of 9 bases. This CDR3 is built from 13 residues. CDR1 SGHTA and CDR2 FQGTGA come from the germline V gene. In nucleotides, the CDR3 is TGTGCCAGCAGCTTTGACAGCTTCACTGAAGCTTTCTTT. Its protein is CASSFDSFTEAFF.

In this sample, this clonotype turned up a few times. The J gene is TRBJ2-2, the V gene TRBV7-6, with D maybe TRBD1 (5 bases). Germline CDR1 is SGHVS and CDR2 is FNYEAQ. V was trimmed by 6 bases and J by 5 bases, leaving 10 bases between them. This CDR3 is 13 amino acids long. Here the CDR3 reads CASRLQVTGELFF. CDR3 nucleotides: TGTGCCAGCAGACTACAGGTTACCGGGGAGCTGTTTTTT.

This chain connects TRBV29-1 to TRBJ1-1, with D perhaps TRBD1 (5 bases). Trimming shortened V by 4 bases and J by 4 bases, and 10 bases separated the two germline ends. Per germline, CDR1 SQVTM and CDR2 ANQGSEA. This CDR3 comprises 12 residues. The DNA for the CDR3 is TGCAGCGTTGCTGACAGCTCCACTGAAGCTTTCTTT. Translated, it gives CSVADSSTEAFF.

The chain uses TRBV28 and TRBJ1-1; 9 bases are shared with TRBD1. Germline-derived CDR1 and CDR2 are MDHEN and SYDVKM. This CDR3 has 15 amino acids. J was trimmed by 2 bases and V by 6 bases; bases with no gene match: 7. The CDR3 DNA reads as TGTGCCAGCAGGTTACCGACAGGGGGAAACACTGAAGCTTTCTTT. Translated, it gives CASRLPTGGNTEAFF. The variable domain in full, completed from reference TRBV28 and TRBJ1-1, reads DVKVTQSSRYLVKRTGEKVFLECVQDMDHENMFWYRQDPGLGLRLIYFSYDVKMKEKGDIPEGYSVSREKKERFSLILESASTNQTSMYLCASRLPTGGNTEAFFGQGTRLTVV.

This chain uses TRBV11-2 with TRBJ1-1, with 9 bases identical to TRBD1. The CDR3 loop spans 15 amino acids. The germline CDR1 and CDR2 sequences are SGHAT and FQNNGV. V shed 3 bases and J 4 bases; nucleotides not matched to a gene: 6. The CDR3 loop is CASSFGDRERTEAFF. As DNA, the CDR3 is TGTGCCAGCAGCTTCGGGGACAGGGAACGCACTGAAGCTTTCTTT.

CDR3 sequence: CASSTPGNTIYF. The CDR3 nucleotides are TGTGCCAGTAGTACCCCCGGAAACACCATATATTTT. V is TRBV19 and J is TRBJ1-3; unclear D gene. Trimming took 4 bases from V and 4 from J, leaving 5 bases between them. Germline lookup yields CDR1 LNHDA and CDR2 SQIVND (reference sequence). The CDR3 has 12 residues.

This clonotype was recorded a few times. The chain employs TRBV20-1 and TRBJ2-7, with D possibly being TRBD1 or TRBD2 (5 bases each). V gave up 3 bases and J gave up 6 bases, with 12 bases separating them. CDR1 and CDR2 (germline): DFQATT, SNEGSKA (reference sequence). The CDR3 extends over 12 amino acids. CDR3 sequence (DNA): TGCAGTGCTAGCGGTCAGGGAGCCGAGCAGTACTTC. Encoded protein: CSASGQGAEQYF.

This clonotype occurred a few times. The chain uses TRBV7-9 and TRBJ1-2; D perhaps matches TRBD1 (5 bases). The CDR3 is 15 residues long. The germline CDR1 and CDR2 sequences are SEHNR and FQNEAQ (reference sequence). The V end was cut by 5 bases, the J end by 2 bases, with 15 bases between. CDR3 nucleotides: TGTGCCAGCAGCCTTATTCAGGGAGCAAACTATGGCTACACCTTC. As protein: CASSLIQGANYGYTF. Combining the CDR3 with reference TRBV7-9 and TRBJ1-2 gives the whole variable domain DTGVSQNPRHKITKRGQNVTFRCDPISEHNRLYWYRQTLGQGPEFLTYFQNEAQLEKSRLLSDRFSAERPKGSFSTLEIQRTEQGDSAMYLCASSLIQGANYGYTFGSGTRLTVV.

The chain carries TRBV20-1 and TRBJ2-1, with TRBD2 identical over 11 bases. Germline trimming cut 6 bases from V and 0 bases from J; bases unmatched to any gene: 10. Germline CDR1 is DFQATT and CDR2 is SNEGSKA (reference sequence). CDR3 size: 17 residues. CDR3 nucleotide sequence: TGCAGTGCCGGGACTAGCGGTTTTGATTACTCCTACAATGAGCAGTTCTTC. This codes for CSAGTSGFDYSYNEQFF.

This clonotype came up many times. V is TRBV2 and J is TRBJ1-1; tentative D call: TRBD1 (5 bases). V was cut by 9 bases and J by 6 bases, with 14 bases left in between. The germline V gene has CDR1 SNHLY and CDR2 FYNNEI. The CDR3 contains 12 residues. The DNA of the CDR3 is TGTGCCAGGGCATCGGACACATCTGAAGCTTTCTTT. This gives the protein CARASDTSEAFF.

This chain links TRBV15 with TRBJ1-4; perhaps TRBD1 as D (5 bases). Germline V lookup: CDR1 LNHNV, CDR2 YYDKDF (reference sequence). The CDR3 has 15 amino acids. V dropped 4 bases and J dropped 9 bases, with 18 bases sitting between them. The CDR3 nucleotides read TGTGCCACCAGCATTGGGGGGGAACTGGGGAAAAAACTGTTTTTT. It translates to CATSIGGELGKKLFF. Based on the CDR3 plus reference TRBV15 and TRBJ1-4, the full variable domain is DAMVIQNPRYQVTQFGKPVTLSCSQTLNHNVMYWYQQKSSQAPKLLFHYYDKDFNNEADTPDNFQSRRPNTSFCFLDIRSPGLGDTAMYLCATSIGGELGKKLFFGSGTQLSVL.

A few counts support this clonotype. The V and J genes are TRBV28 and TRBJ2-6, with 10 nucleotides matching TRBD1. V lost 4 bases to trimming and J lost 2 bases; unmatched junction nucleotides: 11. The CDR3 is made up of 19 amino acids. From germline, CDR1 is MDHEN and CDR2 SYDVKM. The CDR3 loop reads CASSWGTGTGATGANVLTF. CDR3 coding DNA: TGTGCCAGCAGTTGGGGAACCGGGACAGGGGCGACTGGGGCCAACGTCCTGACTTTC. Complete variable domain (other parts from reference TRBV28 and TRBJ2-6): DVKVTQSSRYLVKRTGEKVFLECVQDMDHENMFWYRQDPGLGLRLIYFSYDVKMKEKGDIPEGYSVSREKKERFSLILESASTNQTSMYLCASSWGTGTGATGANVLTFGAGSRLTVL.

This clonotype appeared a few times. The chain employs TRBV2 and TRBJ1-4; possible D gene TRBD1, 6 bases. CDR1 and CDR2 (germline): SNHLY, FYNNEI. V was cut by 5 bases and J by 4 bases, with 14 bases left in between. The CDR3 runs to 15 residues. CDR3 sequence: CASSPPGQRNEKLFF. CDR3 nucleotide sequence: TGTGCCAGCAGTCCACCCGGACAGCGTAATGAAAAACTGTTTTTT.

CDR3 DNA: TGTGCTAGTGGTCCGGGACAGTTCTCTGGGGCCAACGTCCTGACTTTC. Its protein product is CASGPGQFSGANVLTF. The chain couples TRBV12-5 to TRBJ2-6; TRBD1 aligns across 7 bases. This CDR3 comprises 16 residues. From germline, CDR1 is LGHNT and CDR2 FRNRAP. V lost 5 bases and J lost 0; bases outside the gene matches: 4.

This chain connects TRBV6-2 or TRBV6-3 to TRBJ2-7, with D possibly being TRBD1 or TRBD2 (5 bases each). CDR1 is MNHEY and CDR2 is SVGEGT in the germline V gene. The germline V and J ends were trimmed by 7 bases and 2 bases, with 18 bases remaining between them. The CDR3 is 15 residues long. The CDR3 region has the DNA TGTGCCAGCACCCCAAAGGGACCCTACACCTACGAGCAGTACTTC. Encoded protein: CASTPKGPYTYEQYF.

This clonotype was detected many times. The rearrangement joins TRBV7-2 to TRBJ2-7; D might be TRBD2 (5 bases). The length of the CDR3 is 14 residues. CDR1 is SGHTA and CDR2 is FQGNSA in the germline V gene. The V end was cut by 3 bases, the J end by 2 bases, with 11 bases between. The CDR3 nucleotides are TGTGCCAGCAGCTTGTTGACGGGAACCTACGAGCAGTACTTC. Translation: CASSLLTGTYEQYF.

The J gene is TRBJ1-5, the V gene TRBV7-8; D possibly corresponds to TRBD1 (5 bases). V lost 8 bases, J lost 1 base, and 12 bases lay in between. This CDR3 spans 14 amino acids. The germline V gene encodes CDR1 SGHVS and CDR2 FQNEAQ. For the CDR3, the DNA is TGTGCCAGCGGATCCCGGGACAGCAATCAGCCCCAGCATTTT. Translation: CASGSRDSNQPQHF.

There are many counts of this clonotype. The chain has TRBV12-3 or TRBV12-4 and TRBJ2-5; 8 positions match TRBD2. This CDR3 comprises 14 residues. V was clipped by 7 bases and J by 4 bases; unmatched bases: 8. The CDR3 region has the DNA TGTGCCAGCACCACCGGGGGGGCCGGAGAGACCCAGTACTTC. It encodes CASTTGGAGETQYF.

This clonotype has a count of ten or more. J is TRBJ2-2 and V is TRBV7-2, with D tentatively TRBD2 (5 bases). The CDR3 totals 14 residues. V was cut by 6 bases and J by 0 bases, with 8 bases left in between. Germline V gene sequence: CDR1 SGHTA, CDR2 FQGNSA. CDR3 coding DNA: TGTGCCAGCAGGAGGGCCCCGAACACCGGGGAGCTGTTTTTT. Its translation is CASRRAPNTGELFF.

This clonotype occurred many times. The chain joins TRBV7-2 to TRBJ2-5; a weak D match, TRBD1 (6 bases). From germline, CDR1 is SGHTA and CDR2 FQGNSA. This CDR3 has 16 residues. The V gene lost 1 base and the J gene lost 5 bases, with 17 bases spanning the gap. DNA for the CDR3: TGTGCCAGCAGCTTAGGGGTCCGACAGGACGAGGAGACCCAGTACTTC. The encoded protein is CASSLGVRQDEETQYF.

This clonotype was seen ten or more times. The chain uses TRBV7-2 and TRBJ1-2; a weak D match, TRBD1 (6 bases). Per germline, CDR1 SGHTA and CDR2 FQGNSA. The CDR3 consists of 13 residues. The V end was cut by 3 bases, the J end by 7 bases, with 12 bases between. The CDR3 loop is CASSFRTDAGYTF. CDR3 sequence (DNA): TGTGCCAGCAGCTTCAGGACAGACGCTGGCTACACCTTC.